This TCR beta chain is from a study of blood T cell repertoires in COVID-19. Study summary: The study drew acute and convalescent COVID-19 samples from the United States, Italy and Spain.

In the study's own analysis: Reference gene primer amplification yielded estimated nucleated cell counts. The method was immunoSEQ multiplex PCR; TCRdb's version includes in-frame clones alone and lacks a portion of them. V and J calls and clone size follow that table, whereas D and trimming were derived from the DNA. The sample has fewer than 200,000 clones, over 70% seen once. What was sequenced was peripheral blood. This sequence was found in a woman of 80 years or more with active or convalescent COVID-19.

The CDR3 DNA follows: TGTGCCACCAGCAGACCAGACAGGGCTCGGAATGAGCAGTTCTTC. Translation: CATSRPDRARNEQFF. The gene calls are TRBV15 and TRBJ2-1; the match to TRBD1 covers 7 bases. The length of the CDR3 is 15 residues. V trimming: 2 bases; J trimming: 7 bases; junction bases outside the gene matches: 8. CDR1 and CDR2 (germline): LNHNV, YYDKDF (reference sequence).